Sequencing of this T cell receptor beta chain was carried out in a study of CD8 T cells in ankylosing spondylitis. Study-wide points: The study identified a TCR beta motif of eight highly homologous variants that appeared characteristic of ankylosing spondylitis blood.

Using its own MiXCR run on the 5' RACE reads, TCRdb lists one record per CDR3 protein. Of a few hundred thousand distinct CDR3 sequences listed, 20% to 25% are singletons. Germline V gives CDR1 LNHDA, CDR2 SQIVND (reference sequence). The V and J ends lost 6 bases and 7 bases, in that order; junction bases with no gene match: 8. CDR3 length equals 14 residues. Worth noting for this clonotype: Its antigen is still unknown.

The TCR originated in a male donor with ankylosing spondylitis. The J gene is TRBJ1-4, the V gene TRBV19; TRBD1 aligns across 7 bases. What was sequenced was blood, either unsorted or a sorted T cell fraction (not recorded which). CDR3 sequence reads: CASRRNRGFEKLFF. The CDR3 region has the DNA TGTGCCAGTAGGCGGAACAGGGGCTTTGAAAAACTGTTTTTT.